This T cell receptor (beta chain) was sequenced during a study of T cell changes during pregnancy in multiple sclerosis. The table came from immunoSEQ multiplex PCR; TCRdb's copy has only in-frame clones and leaves some out. The top ten clones hold less than 2% of a sample with roughly 110,000 clones, 91% of them seen once. CDR1 is LNHDA and CDR2 is SQIVND in the germline V gene (reference sequence). The V segment lost 4 bases and the J segment 2 bases; nucleotides outside the gene matches: 7. The CDR3 is 15 residues long. The J gene is TRBJ1-1, the V gene TRBV19, with 7 positions matching TRBD1. Material: peripheral blood, obtained before pregnancy. This clonotype was obtained from a female donor with multiple sclerosis, enrolled in a pregnancy study. In DNA, the CDR3 is TGTGCCAGTAGTAGGAATAGGGACAGTAACACTGAAGCTTTCTTT. It translates to CASSRNRDSNTEAFF.